This passage covers 6 T cell receptor beta chains from one sample sequenced in a study of blood T cell repertoires in COVID-19. The protocol was immunoSEQ multiplex PCR, while the TCRdb copy is restricted to in-frame clones and leaves out a portion. The sample has approximately 300,000 clones, roughly 86% seen once; the top ten hold less than 6%. The sample consisted of PBMCs or T cells enriched from blood (not recorded which). The source of these receptors is a woman in her 30s who had recovered from COVID-19.

This clone was seen only once. The J gene is TRBJ2-7, the V gene TRBV28, with D tentatively TRBD1 (6 bases). The CDR3 extends over 12 amino acids. Germline V CDR1 and CDR2: MDHEN, SYDVKM. V lost 7 bases, J lost 5 bases, and 12 bases lay in between. CDR3 nucleotides: TGTGCCAGCATGAGGGGGAACAACGAGCAGTACTTC. This gives the protein CASMRGNNEQYF. Variable domain in full (rest from reference TRBV28 and TRBJ2-7): DVKVTQSSRYLVKRTGEKVFLECVQDMDHENMFWYRQDPGLGLRLIYFSYDVKMKEKGDIPEGYSVSREKKERFSLILESASTNQTSMYLCASMRGNNEQYFGPGTRLTVT.

The rearrangement joins TRBV29-1 to TRBJ1-2; the match to TRBD1 covers 8 bases. Germline CDR1 SQVTM, CDR2 ANQGSEA. With 2 bases clipped from V and 4 bases from J, the junction kept 3 bases outside the gene matches. This CDR3 has 13 amino acids. The CDR3 here is CSVEIGTGYGYTF. DNA of the CDR3: TGCAGCGTTGAAATCGGGACAGGCTATGGCTACACCTTC.

This clone was counted once. The chain carries TRBV18 and TRBJ2-5, with D uncertain. Germline lookup yields CDR1 KGHSH and CDR2 LQKENI. There are 15 residues in the CDR3. The V end was cut by 0 bases, the J end by 1 base, with 9 bases between. Here the CDR3 reads CASSPPQMPQETQYF. The CDR3 region has the DNA TGTGCCAGCTCACCACCTCAGATGCCCCAAGAGACCCAGTACTTC.

V is TRBV24-1 and J is TRBJ2-1; 8 positions match TRBD1. This CDR3 contains 14 residues. Germline-derived CDR1 and CDR2 are KGHDR and SFDVKD. The trim removed 3 bases at V and 7 bases at J, leaving 4 bases unmatched. The CDR3 coding sequence is TGTGCCACCAGTGATGGACAGGGAATGAATGAGCAGTTCTTC. It is translated as CATSDGQGMNEQFF.

The rearrangement joins TRBV21-1 to TRBJ2-3; the table names TRBD1, a call not compared with the DNA. TRBV21-1 is termed a pseudogene. The CDR3 runs 14 residues. CDR3 in amino acids: CASGTGTSTDTQYF. CDR3 in DNA: TGTGCCAGCGGGACAGGAACTAGCACAGATACGCAGTATTTT.

The genes are TRBV5-8 and TRBJ1-2; maybe TRBD1 (5 bases). Per the germline V gene, CDR1 is SGHTS and CDR2 is YDEGEE. There are 13 residues in the CDR3. V lost 2 bases to trimming and J lost 7 bases, with 12 bases between them. Here the CDR3 DNA reads TGTGCCAGCAGCTTACCGGGGGGGTCTGGCTACACCTTC. It specifies CASSLPGGSGYTF.